One and the same sample provided the 24 T cell receptor beta chains below, sequenced in a study of cytomegalovirus exposure and HLA in healthy donors. Primers for the PCR totalled 60 Vbeta and 13 Jbeta. Only in-frame clones appear in the TCRdb table, and some are missing; sequencing was by immunoSEQ multiplex PCR. The sample lists 85,000 to 100,000 clones; 64% were seen once. The sample taken for sequencing was PBMCs. The receptors stem from a human donor in good health.

The J gene is TRBJ2-2, the V gene TRBV5-4, with 13 nucleotides matching TRBD2. V dropped 3 bases and J dropped 0; count of bases not matched to a gene: 8. Germline assignment: CDR1 SGHNT and CDR2 YYREEE (reference sequence). The CDR3 runs to 19 residues. The CDR3 DNA reads TGTGCCAGCAGCTCCCCCGGGACTAGCGGGGCCACGAACACCGGGGAGCTGTTTTTT. This sequence encodes CASSSPGTSGATNTGELFF.

The chain recombines TRBV7-9 with TRBJ2-3, with D perhaps TRBD2 (6 bases). The length of the CDR3 is 16 residues. In germline, CDR1 is SEHNR, CDR2 FQNEAQ (reference sequence). V lost 0 bases and J 4 bases, leaving 14 bases between the germline ends. CDR3: CASSLAASVRADTQYF. CDR3 DNA: TGTGCCAGCAGCTTAGCGGCTAGCGTGCGCGCAGATACGCAGTATTTT. Complete variable domain (other parts from reference TRBV7-9 and TRBJ2-3): DTGVSQNPRHKITKRGQNVTFRCDPISEHNRLYWYRQTLGQGPEFLTYFQNEAQLEKSRLLSDRFSAERPKGSFSTLEIQRTEQGDSAMYLCASSLAASVRADTQYFGPGTRLTVL.

The chain links TRBV5-6 to TRBJ1-2; 7 bases are a match to TRBD1. The length of the CDR3 is 14 residues. Germline CDR1 SGHDT, CDR2 YYEEEE. V was pared by 4 bases and J by 8 bases, with 11 bases of the junction left unmatched. The CDR3, as DNA: TGTGCCAGCAGCCTCCCGGGGACAGAGGAGGGCTACACCTTC. Translating gives CASSLPGTEEGYTF.

The V gene is TRBV11-3, the J gene TRBJ1-6; a possible D gene is TRBD1 (5 bases). Per the germline V gene, CDR1 is SGHNT and CDR2 is YENEEA. The CDR3 totals 15 residues. The V and J ends lost 1 base and 9 bases respectively, with 13 bases between them. The CDR3, as DNA: TGTGCCAGCAGCTTAGCGGGTCAGGGTCCTTCACCCCTCCACTTT. Its protein product is CASSLAGQGPSPLHF.

The V and J genes are TRBV15 and TRBJ1-1, with D hard to call. Germline CDR1 and CDR2: LNHNV and YYDKDF (reference sequence). This CDR3 spans 16 amino acids. The germline V and J ends were trimmed by 0 bases and 6 bases, with 17 bases remaining between them. The CDR3 protein is CATSRDPLRVVPEAFF. CDR3 sequence (DNA): TGTGCCACCAGCAGAGATCCCTTGAGGGTGGTTCCTGAAGCTTTCTTT.

This clone has only a few counts. Within the sample, other DNA sequences also encode this same CDR3. This chain connects TRBV5-1 to TRBJ2-7; TRBD1 matches at 8 bases. Germline-derived CDR1 and CDR2 are SGHRS and YFSETQ. The CDR3 runs to 14 residues. Losses at the gene ends were 0 bases for V and 4 bases for J; bases not matched to a gene: 3. CDR3 amino acids: CASSLAQGGYEQYF. The CDR3 DNA reads as TGCGCCAGCAGCTTGGCACAGGGGGGATACGAGCAGTACTTC.

The V call is TRBV19, the J call TRBJ2-4, with D maybe TRBD1 (5 bases). Trimming pared 2 bases from V and 0 bases from J, leaving 14 bases between. The V gene's germline CDR1 is LNHDA and CDR2 SQIVND (reference sequence). The CDR3 consists of 17 residues. CDR3 bases: TGTGCCAGTAGTATACGCCCTAGACAGTTAGCCAAAAACATTCAGTACTTC. It translates to CASSIRPRQLAKNIQYF.

The chain is built from TRBV2 and TRBJ1-1; D gene ambiguous. This CDR3 has 12 residues. Germline V lookup: CDR1 SNHLY, CDR2 FYNNEI. V shed 6 bases and J shed 7 bases, with 12 bases lying between them. The CDR3 protein is CASSLGGIEAFF. In DNA form, the CDR3 reads TGTGCCAGCAGCCTAGGCGGGATTGAAGCTTTCTTT.

This clone was counted a single time. The chain combines TRBV7-3 with TRBJ1-1, with a weak D call TRBD1 (5 bases). The V gene lost 2 bases and the J gene lost 5 bases, with 12 bases spanning the gap. CDR3 length: 14 residues. Germline CDR1 and CDR2: SGHTA and FQGTGA. CDR3 region: CASSLEGAWTEAFF. Here the CDR3 DNA reads TGTGCCAGCAGCTTAGAAGGGGCGTGGACTGAAGCTTTCTTT.

This clone was counted only a few times. The rearrangement uses TRBV4-2 and TRBJ1-3; D might be TRBD1 (5 bases). Deletions cut 2 bases from V and 1 base from J, with 9 bases between. Per the germline V gene, CDR1 is LGHNA and CDR2 is YNFKEQ. The CDR3 spans 15 residues. The CDR3 sequence is CASSQSDRSGNTIYF. The CDR3 bases are TGTGCCAGCAGCCAATCTGACAGATCTGGAAACACCATATATTTT.

This clone was seen only a few times. The gene calls are TRBV6-1 and TRBJ1-5, with D possibly matching TRBD1 (6 bases). Germline V gene data show CDR1 as MNHNS and CDR2 as SASEGT. The V gene lost 3 bases and the J gene lost 6 bases, with 15 bases spanning the gap. The CDR3 covers 15 residues. CDR3 nucleotide sequence: TGTGCCAGCAGTGAGCAGGGGCAGGCTTCTCAGCCCCAGCATTTT. Protein: CASSEQGQASQPQHF.

The rearrangement links TRBV7-8 to TRBJ1-1; D gene ambiguous. CDR3 size: 15 residues. The germline V and J ends were trimmed by 2 bases and 4 bases, with 14 bases remaining between them. Germline loops: CDR1 SGHVS, CDR2 FQNEAQ. The CDR3 coding sequence is TGTGCCAGCAGCTTATTTACCCGAGGTGGCACTGAAGCTTTCTTT. It is translated as CASSLFTRGGTEAFF.

The sample holds a few counts of this clone. CDR3 region: CASSRRQGNEKLFF. CDR3 sequence (DNA): TGTGCCAGCAGCCGCCGGCAGGGTAATGAAAAACTGTTTTTT. The rearrangement joins TRBV7-2 to TRBJ1-4; weak D call: TRBD1 (5 bases). With 5 bases removed from V and 4 bases from J, the gap between germline ends came to 11 bases. CDR1 and CDR2 from the germline V gene are SGHTA and FQGNSA. CDR3 length equals 14 residues.

The chain links TRBV5-1 to TRBJ1-2; 8 bases map to TRBD1. Trimming at V came to 4 bases and at J to 1 base, leaving 6 bases not matched to a gene. This CDR3 comprises 15 residues. Germline values: CDR1 SGHRS, CDR2 YFSETQ. The CDR3 spells CASSTTGEVNYGYTF. The CDR3 nucleotides read TGCGCCAGCAGCACGACAGGGGAGGTTAACTATGGCTACACCTTC.

The V and J genes are TRBV18 and TRBJ1-2, with D perhaps matching TRBD1 (5 bases). The CDR3 totals 11 residues. V was pared by 4 bases and J by 6 bases, with 6 bases between. CDR1 KGHSH and CDR2 LQKENI come from the germline V gene. The CDR3 DNA is TGTGCCAGCTCACGGGGGGATGGCTACACCTTC. Its translation: CASSRGDGYTF.

The V and J genes are TRBV4-3 and TRBJ2-1; 8 nucleotides align to TRBD2. Losses at the gene ends were 5 bases for V and 4 bases for J; bases not matched to a gene: 7. Per the germline V gene, CDR1 is LGHNA and CDR2 is YSLEER. The CDR3 consists of 15 residues. The CDR3 protein is CASSFERGSYNEQFF. In DNA form, the CDR3 reads TGCGCCAGCAGCTTCGAGCGGGGGAGTTACAATGAGCAGTTCTTC.

The rearrangement links TRBV6-1 to TRBJ1-4; TRBD1 might be the D (6 bases). Per germline, CDR1 MNHNS and CDR2 SASEGT. With 4 bases removed from V and 4 bases from J, the gap between germline ends came to 16 bases. The CDR3 spans 16 residues. Written as DNA, the CDR3 is TGTGCCAGCAGTGTAGGCGGGGGCGCCCATAATGAAAAACTGTTTTTT. Translating gives CASSVGGGAHNEKLFF.

The J gene is TRBJ1-2, the V gene TRBV9, with D unresolved. The CDR3 loop spans 15 amino acids. The germline gives CDR1 SGDLS, CDR2 YYNGEE. V gave up 4 bases and J gave up 4 bases, with 17 bases separating them. The CDR3 bases are TGTGCCAGCAGCCCCGGTCGAGGGTTCGGCTATGGCTACACCTTC. It is translated as CASSPGRGFGYGYTF.

This clone was counted only a few times. The rearrangement uses TRBV7-9 and TRBJ1-1, with 8 positions matching TRBD1. V shed 5 bases and J 4 bases; nucleotides not matched to a gene: 9. Germline values: CDR1 SEHNR, CDR2 FQNEAQ (reference sequence). CDR3 length: 15 residues. The DNA of the CDR3 is TGTGCCAGCAGCCCCAAGGACAGGGTGGGCACTGAAGCTTTCTTT. The encoded protein is CASSPKDRVGTEAFF.

The chain is built from TRBV7-9 and TRBJ2-7; 7 bases fit TRBD2. CDR1 is SEHNR, CDR2 FQNEAQ, per germline (reference sequence). The CDR3 has 15 amino acids. Unmatched junction bases numbered 11, after V lost 4 bases and J lost 5 bases. The CDR3 sequence is CASSSRLAKNHEQYF. CDR3 DNA: TGTGCCAGCAGCTCTCGACTAGCCAAGAACCACGAGCAGTACTTC.

The chain recombines TRBV18 with TRBJ1-6; D not resolved. Germline V gene data show CDR1 as KGHSH and CDR2 as LQKENI. Trimming cost V 6 bases and J 6 bases, with 15 bases left between them. CDR3 length: 15 amino acids. The CDR3 sequence is CASSSAGRSNSPLHF. The CDR3 DNA is TGTGCCAGCTCCTCAGCGGGTCGCTCTAATTCACCCCTCCACTTT.

The V and J genes are TRBV5-1 and TRBJ1-3; D may be TRBD1 (5 bases). Germline V gene lookup returns CDR1 SGHRS and CDR2 YFSETQ. The CDR3 runs 14 residues. Trimming took off 0 bases at V and 2 bases at J, with 6 bases between the two ends. The CDR3 region has the DNA TGCGCCAGCAGCTTGGAGGGGACTGGAAACACCATATATTTT. Translation gives CASSLEGTGNTIYF. Drawing the rest from reference TRBV5-1 and TRBJ1-3, the complete variable domain is KAGVTQTPRYLIKTRGQQVTLSCSPISGHRSVSWYQQTPGQGLQFLFEYFSETQRNKGNFPGRFSGRQFSNSRSEMNVSTLELGDSALYLCASSLEGTGNTIYFGEGSWLTVV.

V usage is TRBV20-1 and J usage is TRBJ2-5, with a weak D call TRBD2 (6 bases). Trimming shortened V by 6 bases and J by 3 bases, and 8 bases separated the two germline ends. The CDR3 consists of 11 residues. CDR1 DFQATT and CDR2 SNEGSKA come from the germline V gene (reference sequence). Here the CDR3 reads CSAGGEETQYF. CDR3 in DNA: TGCAGTGCGGGCGGGGAAGAGACCCAGTACTTC.

The chain employs TRBV5-6 and TRBJ2-7, with D maybe TRBD1 (6 bases). V was cut by 2 bases and J by 2 bases, with 20 bases left in between. CDR1 and CDR2 from the germline V gene are SGHDT and YYEEEE. CDR3 length: 17 amino acids. The chain's CDR3 is CASSFPGTPTLTYEQYF. The CDR3 DNA is TGTGCCAGCAGCTTCCCCGGGACACCAACGCTTACCTACGAGCAGTACTTC.